The next 21 T cell receptor beta chains were all read from a single sample in a study of PD-L1 blockade in urothelial cancer. Assay used: immunoSEQ multiplex PCR; TCRdb lists only in-frame clones, some missing. The sample yields around 26,000 clones, 75% to 90% seen once. Sequenced here: PBMCs, sampled around atezolizumab (anti-PD-L1) treatment. These receptors were obtained from a man aged 60-69 years with urothelial cancer.

This chain links TRBV5-6 with TRBJ1-4; D gene ambiguous. From germline, CDR1 is SGHDT and CDR2 YYEEEE. CDR3 length: 12 residues. The germline V and J ends were trimmed by 6 bases and 4 bases, with 7 bases remaining between them. The CDR3 DNA is TGTGCCAGCACTGGGAGTAATGAAAAACTGTTTTTT. Translation: CASTGSNEKLFF. The full variable domain, rest sourced from reference TRBV5-6 and TRBJ1-4, is DAGVTQSPTHLIKTRGQQVTLRCSPKSGHDTVSWYQQALGQGPQFIFQYYEEEERQRGNFPDRFSGHQFPNYSSELNVNALLLGDSALYLCASTGSNEKLFFGSGTQLSVL.

The chain couples TRBV7-2 to TRBJ1-3, with D possibly matching TRBD1 (6 bases). CDR3 size: 17 residues. Looked up from germline, CDR1 is SGHTA and CDR2 is FQGNSA. The V end lost 3 bases, the J end lost 1 base, and 16 bases lay between the germline ends. This chain's CDR3 is CASSLGTGGQSGNTIYF. In nucleotides, the CDR3 is TGTGCCAGCAGCTTGGGGACGGGGGGGCAATCTGGAAACACCATATATTTT. The entire variable domain, with the rest obtained from reference TRBV7-2 and TRBJ1-3, is as follows: GAGVSQSPSNKVTEKGKDVELRCDPISGHTALYWYRQSLGQGLEFLIYFQGNSAPDKSGLPSDRFSAERTGGSVSTLTIQRTQQEDSAVYLCASSLGTGGQSGNTIYFGEGSWLTVV.

The chain uses TRBV5-6 and TRBJ2-1; D uncertain. V dropped 1 base and J dropped 0 bases, with 8 bases sitting between them. The CDR3 runs to 15 residues. CDR1 and CDR2 from the germline V gene are SGHDT and YYEEEE. CDR3 nucleotides: TGTGCCAGCAGCTTGCCCACTAACTCCTACAATGAGCAGTTCTTC. Its protein is CASSLPTNSYNEQFF. Together with reference TRBV5-6 and TRBJ2-1, the CDR3 gives the full variable domain: DAGVTQSPTHLIKTRGQQVTLRCSPKSGHDTVSWYQQALGQGPQFIFQYYEEEERQRGNFPDRFSGHQFPNYSSELNVNALLLGDSALYLCASSLPTNSYNEQFFGPGTRLTVL.

The chain links TRBV5-1 to TRBJ2-3; TRBD2 matches 8 bases. The CDR3 has 16 residues. Germline V gene sequence: CDR1 SGHRS, CDR2 YFSETQ. With 3 bases clipped from V and 2 bases from J, the junction kept 8 bases outside the gene matches. The CDR3 region is CASSYILLAATDTQYF. The CDR3 DNA follows: TGCGCCAGCAGCTATATATTACTAGCGGCCACAGATACGCAGTATTTT.

Turning to this clone: At one end, the junction sequence differs from germline, possibly due to a read error. The rearrangement links TRBV5-8 to TRBJ2-7; 9 bases fit TRBD1. This CDR3 has 15 residues. Germline V gene lookup returns CDR1 SGHTS and CDR2 YDEGEE. The CDR3 loop is CASSVSGTGSSEQYF. The CDR3 nucleotides read TGTGCCAGCAGCGTTTCCGGGACAGGGTCCTCCGAGCAGTACTTC.

The chain employs TRBV4-1 and TRBJ2-1; TRBD2 agrees at 11 bases. V was clipped by 6 bases and J by 5 bases; unmatched bases: 12. This CDR3 contains 17 residues. Germline V gene lookup returns CDR1 MGHRA and CDR2 YSYEKL. In nucleotides, the CDR3 is TGCGCCAGCAGTCCAAATACCGTAGCGGGGGGGCACAATGAGCAGTTCTTC. As protein: CASSPNTVAGGHNEQFF.

The chain carries TRBV5-4 and TRBJ2-5; 8 positions agree with TRBD2. Germline V gene lookup returns CDR1 SGHNT and CDR2 YYREEE (reference sequence). The CDR3 length is 16 residues. After removal of 2 bases from V and 5 bases from J, the junction contained 11 bases not matched to a gene. DNA for the CDR3: TGTGCCAGCAGCTTTACGAGCGGGAGAACGAGTGAGACCCAGTACTTC. Amino acid sequence: CASSFTSGRTSETQYF.

DNA of the CDR3: TGCGCCAGCAGCCCCGGACTAGCGGGTGGGGAGACCCAGTACTTC. Translating gives CASSPGLAGGETQYF. The chain recombines TRBV5-1 with TRBJ2-5, with 11 bases aligning to TRBD2. Germline V gene lookup returns CDR1 SGHRS and CDR2 YFSETQ. V trimming: 4 bases; J trimming: 5 bases; junction bases outside the gene matches: 7. The CDR3 covers 15 residues.

There are a few counts of this clone. The V gene is TRBV28, the J gene TRBJ2-2; the match to TRBD1 covers 7 bases. From germline, CDR1 is MDHEN and CDR2 SYDVKM. V was pared by 5 bases and J by 2 bases, with 5 bases of the junction left unmatched. The CDR3 covers 15 residues. The CDR3 DNA sequence: TGTGCCAGCAGTAGGGGGACAGTCAACACCGGGGAGCTGTTTTTT. The encoded protein is CASSRGTVNTGELFF.

This clone was detected only a few times. The chain has TRBV7-2 and TRBJ2-4, with D perhaps matching TRBD1 (6 bases). CDR3 length: 13 amino acids. Germline CDR1 reads SGHTA; CDR2 reads FQGNSA. V was pared by 5 bases and J by 9 bases, with 14 bases between. The CDR3: CASSPDQGSIQYF. The CDR3 bases are TGTGCCAGCAGCCCAGATCAGGGGTCCATTCAGTACTTC.

This clone was detected once. The chain uses TRBV7-3 and TRBJ2-3; 10 bases line up with TRBD2. The CDR3 totals 16 residues. The V segment lost 4 bases and the J segment 7 bases; nucleotides outside the gene matches: 11. Germline CDR1 is SGHTA and CDR2 is FQGTGA. In nucleotides, the CDR3 is TGTGCCAGCAGCTCTCTTAGCGGGGGGCCGCCGTATACGCAGTATTTT. Its protein product is CASSSLSGGPPYTQYF. Variable domain in full (rest from reference TRBV7-3 and TRBJ2-3): GAGVSQTPSNKVTEKGKYVELRCDPISGHTALYWYRQSLGQGPEFLIYFQGTGAADDSGLPNDRFFAVRPEGSVSTLKIQRTERGDSAVYLCASSSLSGGPPYTQYFGPGTRLTVL.

The chain has TRBV9 and TRBJ2-2; TRBD2 aligns across 9 bases. Germline CDR1 is SGDLS and CDR2 is YYNGEE. The junction had 6 bases not matched to a gene; V was cut back by 2 bases and J by 1 base. The CDR3 extends over 17 amino acids. The CDR3 DNA sequence: TGTGCCAGCAGCGTTCTTAGCGGGGGTGAGAACACCGGGGAGCTGTTTTTT. Its protein product is CASSVLSGGENTGELFF.

The V gene is TRBV5-1, the J gene TRBJ1-4; D is undetermined. Germline V lookup: CDR1 SGHRS, CDR2 YFSETQ. The CDR3 is 16 amino acids. Trimming cost V 2 bases and J 3 bases, with 14 bases left between them. The CDR3 coding sequence is TGCGCCAGCAGCTTAGCCGTACGGGATTCTAATGAAAAACTGTTTTTT. This gives the protein CASSLAVRDSNEKLFF.

V is TRBV18 and J is TRBJ1-2, with a weak D call TRBD1 (5 bases). The CDR3 has 15 amino acids. Germline V gene sequence: CDR1 KGHSH, CDR2 LQKENI. V lost 3 bases, J lost 0 bases, and 11 bases lay in between. CDR3 protein: CASSPVQGTNYGYTF. The CDR3 coding sequence is TGTGCCAGCTCACCGGTGCAGGGAACTAACTATGGCTACACCTTC.

The V call is TRBV6-1, the J call TRBJ2-7, with TRBD2 as a possible D gene (6 bases). Trimming took 1 base from V and 6 from J, leaving 19 bases between them. Germline lookup yields CDR1 MNHNS and CDR2 SASEGT. The CDR3 is 16 amino acids. CDR3: CASSEGPWDLGGEQYF. As DNA, the CDR3 is TGTGCCAGCAGTGAAGGACCATGGGACTTAGGCGGCGAGCAGTACTTC.

The chain employs TRBV2 and TRBJ1-2; TRBD1 is a possible D gene (5 bases). Germline CDR1 reads SNHLY; CDR2 reads FYNNEI. The ends were cut back, 7 bases at V and 4 bases at J, with 13 bases in the middle. The CDR3 is 13 amino acids. The CDR3 is CASMRGPGYGYTF. As DNA, the CDR3 is TGTGCCAGCATGCGGGGACCCGGCTATGGCTACACCTTC.

The V and J genes are TRBV7-9 and TRBJ1-6; perhaps TRBD1 as D (5 bases). Germline-derived CDR1 and CDR2 are SEHNR and FQNEAQ (reference sequence). V lost 4 bases and J lost 0, with 19 bases in between. The CDR3 loop spans 19 amino acids. This CDR3 reads CASSSGGIKGSSYNSPLHF. The CDR3 bases are TGTGCCAGCAGCTCCGGGGGGATCAAAGGGAGCTCCTATAATTCACCCCTCCACTTT.

The chain uses TRBV7-9 and TRBJ1-6; D unresolved. The CDR3 length is 10 residues. V lost 8 bases, J lost 16 bases, and 12 bases lay in between. Germline assignment: CDR1 SEHNR and CDR2 FQNEAQ (reference sequence). The CDR3 loop reads CASRRGELHF. CDR3 nucleotide sequence: TGTGCCAGCCGCAGAGGAGAACTCCACTTT.

The chain carries TRBV5-1 and TRBJ2-7, with D possibly TRBD2 on 5 matching bases. Germline V gene sequence: CDR1 SGHRS, CDR2 YFSETQ. This CDR3 has 15 residues. V lost 0 bases to trimming and J lost 3 bases, with 13 bases between them. CDR3: CASSLGLATDYEQYF. The CDR3 DNA follows: TGCGCCAGCAGCTTGGGGCTAGCTACGGACTACGAGCAGTACTTC.

This clone has only one observation. This rearrangement joins TRBV6-6 to TRBJ1-2, with 7 bases fitting TRBD1. Germline V CDR1 and CDR2: MNHNY, SVGAGI (reference sequence). There are 12 residues in the CDR3. The ends lost 7 bases at V and 7 bases at J; junction bases unmatched: 6. The CDR3 is CASNEDRAGYTF. The CDR3 nucleotides are TGTGCCAGCAACGAAGACAGGGCTGGCTACACCTTC.

This chain uses TRBV25-1 with TRBJ1-1; the D is unclear. The CDR3 is 11 residues long. In germline, CDR1 is MGHDK, CDR2 SYGVNS. V lost 5 bases and J 5 bases, leaving 6 bases between the germline ends. Here the CDR3 DNA reads TGTGCCAGCAGTTCCACAACTGAAGCTTTCTTT. This codes for CASSSTTEAFF. The full variable domain, rest sourced from reference TRBV25-1 and TRBJ1-1, is EADIYQTPRYLVIGTGKKITLECSQTMGHDKMYWYQQDPGMELHLIHYSYGVNSTEKGDLSSESTVSRIRTEHFPLTLESARPSHTSQYLCASSSTTEAFFGQGTRLTVV.